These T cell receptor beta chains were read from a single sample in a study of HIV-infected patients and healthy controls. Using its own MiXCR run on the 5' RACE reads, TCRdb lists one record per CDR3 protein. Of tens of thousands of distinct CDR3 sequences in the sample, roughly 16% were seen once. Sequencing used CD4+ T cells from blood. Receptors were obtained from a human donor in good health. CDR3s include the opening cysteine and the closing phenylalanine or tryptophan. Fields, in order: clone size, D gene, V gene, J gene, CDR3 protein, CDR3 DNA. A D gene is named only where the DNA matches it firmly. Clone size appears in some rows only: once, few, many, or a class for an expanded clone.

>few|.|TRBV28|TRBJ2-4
CASSRTENIQYF
TGTGCCAGCAGTCGGACAGAAAACATTCAGTACTTC
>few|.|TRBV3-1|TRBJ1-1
CASRNGLSNTEAFF
TGTGCCAGCAGGAACGGACTGTCGAACACTGAAGCTTTCTTT
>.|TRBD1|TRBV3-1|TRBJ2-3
CASSQRGRYTDTQYF
TGTGCCAGCAGCCAAAGGGGGCGATACACAGATACGCAGTATTTT
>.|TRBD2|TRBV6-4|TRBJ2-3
CASSDEGLATDTQYF
TGTGCCAGCAGTGACGAGGGACTAGCCACAGATACGCAGTATTTT
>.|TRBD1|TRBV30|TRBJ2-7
CAWSFPGGLYEQYF
TGTGCCTGGAGTTTCCCAGGGGGCCTCTACGAGCAGTACTTC
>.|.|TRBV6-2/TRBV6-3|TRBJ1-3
CASSYGGLPSGNTIYF
TGTGCCAGCAGTTACGGGGGACTGCCCTCTGGAAACACCATATATTTT
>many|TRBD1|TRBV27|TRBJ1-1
CASRGQGYTEAFF
TGTGCCAGCAGGGGACAGGGGTACACTGAAGCTTTCTTT
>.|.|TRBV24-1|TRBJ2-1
CATSPGRSNSYNEQFF
TGTGCCACCAGTCCGGGACGCAGCAACTCCTACAATGAGCAGTTCTTC
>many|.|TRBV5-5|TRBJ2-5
CASSFGTQETQYF
TGTGCCAGCAGCTTTGGCACACAAGAGACCCAGTACTTC
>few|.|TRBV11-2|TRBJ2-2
CASSLAYNTGELFF
TGTGCCAGCAGCCTAGCTTATAACACCGGGGAGCTGTTTTTT
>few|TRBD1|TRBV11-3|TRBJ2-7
CASSLAHATGIEQYF
TGTGCCAGCAGCTTAGCCCACGCGACAGGGATCGAGCAGTACTTC
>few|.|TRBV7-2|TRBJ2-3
CASSLSPGASTDTQYF
TGTGCCAGCAGCTTATCTCCGGGTGCTAGCACAGATACGCAGTATTTT
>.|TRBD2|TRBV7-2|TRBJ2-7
CASSRLALGEQYF
TGTGCCAGCAGCCGACTAGCCCTCGGCGAGCAGTACTTC
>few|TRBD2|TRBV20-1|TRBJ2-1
CSARWGGSYNEQFF
TGCAGTGCTAGGTGGGGGGGCTCCTACAATGAGCAGTTCTTC
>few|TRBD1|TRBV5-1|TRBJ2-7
CASSRGQGSYEQYF
TGCGCCAGCAGCAGAGGACAGGGGTCCTACGAGCAGTACTTC
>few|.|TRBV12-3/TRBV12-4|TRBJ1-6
CATKGMDSPLHF
TGTGCCACCAAGGGGATGGATTCACCCCTCCACTTT
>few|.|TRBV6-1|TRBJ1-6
CASSGRSYNSPLHF
TGTGCCAGCAGTGGCCGGAGCTATAATTCACCCCTCCACTTT
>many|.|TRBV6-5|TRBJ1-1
CASSQQGTTEAFF
TGTGCCAGCAGCCAACAGGGTACGACTGAAGCTTTCTTT
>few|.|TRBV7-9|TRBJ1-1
CASSLERGTEAFF
TGTGCCAGCAGCTTAGAACGTGGCACTGAAGCTTTCTTT
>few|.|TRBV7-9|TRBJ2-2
CASSRDLTNTGELFF
TGTGCCAGCAGCCGGGACCTGACGAACACCGGGGAGCTGTTTTTT
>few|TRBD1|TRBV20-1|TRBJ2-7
CSAKHRGPDYEQYF
TGCAGTGCGAAACACAGGGGTCCAGACTACGAGCAGTACTTC
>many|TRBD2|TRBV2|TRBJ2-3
CASRDLYSGSSDTQYF
TGTGCCAGCAGGGACCTTTACAGCGGGAGTAGTGATACGCAGTATTTT
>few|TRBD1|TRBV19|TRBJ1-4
CASSQGDSNEKLFF
TGTGCCAGTAGCCAGGGGGACTCTAATGAAAAACTGTTTTTT
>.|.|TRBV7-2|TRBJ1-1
CASSFSPNTEAFF
TGTGCCAGCAGCTTTTCCCCGAACACTGAAGCTTTCTTT
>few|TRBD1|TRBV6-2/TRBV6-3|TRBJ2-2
CASGTGVSLNTGELFF
TGTGCCAGCGGGACAGGGGTTTCCCTGAACACCGGGGAGCTGTTTTTT
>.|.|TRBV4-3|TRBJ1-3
CASSQLGLSGTGNTIYF
TGCGCCAGCAGCCAATTAGGACTCTCAGGGACTGGAAACACCATATATTTT
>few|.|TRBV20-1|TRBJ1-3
CSAATIKGNTIYF
TGCAGTGCTGCTACCATTAAAGGAAACACCATATATTTT